This T cell receptor (beta chain) is from a study of a mutant IDH1 vaccine in newly diagnosed glioma (dated by TCRdb to the early 2020s). About the full investigation: Across visits V03 through V10, patients got a total of eight vaccinations, given in weeks 1, 3, 5, 7, 11, 15, 19 and 23. Peripheral blood was collected at six visits: V03 (baseline), V05, V07, V10, V12 and V13. In the chemotherapy-containing groups, vaccination started alongside temozolomide cycles, whereas in patients who had radiotherapy alone it started 4-6 weeks after radiotherapy. Of the roughly 30 treated patients, approximately 60% were male and about 40% were female, and a mean age of approximately 40 years was recorded. Prior to enrollment, standard therapy consisting of radiotherapy alone, temozolomide alone, or radiochemotherapy with temozolomide had been administered to patients, with the combination being received by most patients. For exploratory analyses, longitudinal TCRB deep sequencing was carried out in 25 to 30 treated patients wherever samples were available. Here is what the overall study found, with its caveats: Availability determined which PBMC samples were chosen for TCRB deep sequencing. Across multiple MHC alleles, vaccine-induced immune responses were seen in about 93% of patients. It was noted by the authors that analyses of patient blood samples could not be reproduced owing to sample limitations. Changes in the top peripheral T cell clonotypes picked up by TCRB sequencing did not appear to be linked to pseudoprogression.

Libraries were built with the immunoSEQ multiplex PCR assay. Following the manufacturer's protocol, the hsTCRB Kit was used to amplify rearranged TCR beta chain sequences. TCRB libraries were sequenced on an Illumina MiSeq. As for how the authors treated the data: Demultiplexing, trimming and gene mapping were performed with the kit vendor's proprietary platform. TCRdb retrieved this table from immuneACCESS and kept in-frame rearrangements only. Not all clones are present; in checked studies, unresolved V genes account for under half, and no reason is known for the remainder. Clone size and the V and J calls come from that table; the DNA yielded D and trimming. This sample holds around 28,000 clones; 89% were observed only once. Over 15% of the sample is in the top ten clones. From the germline V gene (reference sequence), CDR1 is LNHDA and CDR2 is SQIVND. The CDR3, cysteine through phenylalanine, is 14 amino acids long. Only CDR3 DNA remains: 42 bases, in frame from the first base. V loses 2 bases of germline sequence and J loses 1 base, and the interval between the two ends is 6 bases.

Taken with the paper, the label for time point translates to: week 5, during vaccination. A 20-mer mutant IDH1 peptide at 300 micrograms in Montanide made up each vaccine dose, which was injected subcutaneously together with topical imiquimod. Donors had newly diagnosed WHO grade 3 or 4 IDH1-mutant astrocytomas with loss of nuclear ATRX. The samples were drawn from NOA16, a multicentre, single-arm, open-label phase I trial in Germany that tested a mutant IDH1 peptide vaccine in humans for the first time. The DNeasy Blood and Tissue Kit was used to extract genomic DNA from EDTA blood for TCRB sequencing. About this clone itself: Its target antigen remains unknown. No base qualities exist here, and no much larger clone lies one base off it.

Sequences were derived from PBMCs, sampled from a glioma patient whose treatment included an IDH1 peptide vaccine. The origin of this receptor is a man between 18 and 35 years old with glioma. The sequence joins TRBV19 to TRBJ1-5, with an unclear D gene assignment. The CDR3 sequence is CASSIFGSNQPQHF. In nucleotide form, the sequence is TGTGCCAGTAGTATATTTGGGAGCAATCAGCCCCAGCATTTT. The CDR3, completed at both ends by the reference TRBV19 and TRBJ1-5 genes, gives the full variable domain DGGITQSPKYLFRKEGQNVTLSCEQNLNHDAMYWYRQDPGQGLRLIYYSQIVNDFQKGDIAEGYSVSREKKESFPLTVTSAQKNPTAFYLCASSIFGSNQPQHFGDGTRLSIL.